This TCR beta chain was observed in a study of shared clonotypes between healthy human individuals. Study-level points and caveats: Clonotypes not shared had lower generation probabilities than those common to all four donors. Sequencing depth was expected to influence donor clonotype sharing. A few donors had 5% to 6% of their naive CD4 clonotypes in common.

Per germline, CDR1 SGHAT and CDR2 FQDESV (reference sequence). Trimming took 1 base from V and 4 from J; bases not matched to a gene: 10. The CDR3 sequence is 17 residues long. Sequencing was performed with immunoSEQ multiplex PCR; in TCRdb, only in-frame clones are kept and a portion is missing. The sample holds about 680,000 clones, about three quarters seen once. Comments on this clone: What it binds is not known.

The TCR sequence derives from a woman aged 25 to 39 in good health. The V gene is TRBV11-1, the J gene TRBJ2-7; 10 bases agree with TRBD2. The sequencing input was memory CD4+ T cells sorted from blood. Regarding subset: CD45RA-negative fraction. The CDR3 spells CASSLGGPSGSRYEQYF. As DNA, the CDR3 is TGTGCCAGCAGCTTAGGCGGGCCTAGCGGGAGTAGGTACGAGCAGTACTTC.